This is a list of T cell receptor beta chains from one sample in a study of beta chain features in type 1 diabetes. Sequenced by immunoSEQ multiplex PCR; TCRdb stores in-frame clones only, minus some. The table lists 120,000 to 150,000 clones, more than 9% of them singletons, with under 1.5% in the top ten. Input material: naive CD4+ T cells from blood. These TCRs come from a man younger than 35 in good health. CDR3s include the opening cysteine and the closing phenylalanine or tryptophan. Fields, in order: D gene, J gene, V gene, clone size, CDR3 protein, CDR3 DNA. D genes are given only for firm matches. Where a row states a size, it is once, few, many or the class of an expanded clone; other rows omit it.

TRBD1 | TRBJ2-2 | TRBV7-8 | few | CASSLDYRGRTGELFF | TGTGCCAGCAGCTTAGACTACAGGGGGCGGACCGGGGAGCTGTTTTTT
- | TRBJ2-6 | TRBV6-6 | many | CASSSSGTGANVLTF | -
TRBD1 | TRBJ2-7 | TRBV7-2 | - | CASSLGDRGAEQYF | TGTGCCAGCAGCTTAGGGGACAGGGGGGCTGAGCAGTACTTC
- | TRBJ2-7 | TRBV6-6 | few | CASSPSGGGSYEQYF | TGTGCCAGCAGCCCCTCTGGGGGCGGCTCCTACGAGCAGTACTTC
- | TRBJ2-3 | TRBV30 | - | CAWSEWTDADTQYF | TGTGCCTGGAGTGAATGGACAGACGCAGATACGCAGTATTTT
TRBD1 | TRBJ1-6 | TRBV7-3 | - | CASSLLDRGNSPLHF | TGTGCCAGCAGCTTACTGGACAGGGGCAATTCACCCCTCCACTTT
TRBD1 | TRBJ1-4 | TRBV19 | - | CASRRTGTGTNEKLFF | TGTGCCAGTCGCAGAACCGGGACAGGAACTAATGAAAAACTGTTTTTT
TRBD2 | TRBJ2-3 | TRBV11-2 | - | CASSLGSGGTSTDTQYF | TGTGCCAGCAGCTTAGGTAGCGGGGGGACAAGCACAGATACGCAGTATTTT
TRBD1 | TRBJ2-5 | TRBV27 | few | CASSLGDRAEQYF | TGTGCCAGCAGTTTGGGTGACAGGGCAGAGCAGTACTTC
- | TRBJ2-1 | TRBV4-1 | - | CASSQAGVGRDEQFF | TGCGCCAGCAGCCAAGCGGGGGTAGGGCGGGATGAGCAGTTCTTC
- | TRBJ1-5 | TRBV10-3 | few | CAIMGDSLNQPQHF | TGTGCCATCATGGGCGACAGCCTCAATCAGCCCCAGCATTTT
TRBD1 | TRBJ2-7 | TRBV18 | - | CASSPMGTGLHEQYF | TGTGCCAGCTCACCAATGGGGACAGGGCTCCACGAGCAGTACTTC
TRBD2 | TRBJ2-1 | TRBV7-9 | - | CASSLGLAGGYMDEQFF | TGTGCCAGCAGCTTAGGACTAGCGGGGGGGTACATGGATGAGCAGTTCTTC
- | TRBJ2-5 | TRBV7-3 | few | CASSPGGFAGQETQYF | TGTGCCAGCAGCCCCGGCGGGTTTGCGGGGCAAGAGACCCAGTACTTC
TRBD1 | TRBJ1-2 | TRBV9 | few | CASSATGQVVGYTF | TGTGCCAGCAGCGCCACCGGACAGGTCGTCGGCTACACCTTC
TRBD2 | TRBJ2-3 | TRBV28 | - | CASSFPGLAGGADTQYF | TGTGCCAGCAGTTTTCCGGGACTAGCGGGGGGGGCAGATACGCAGTATTTT
TRBD1 | TRBJ1-2 | TRBV30 | few | CAYQGAGSNYGYTF | TGTGCCTACCAGGGGGCGGGCTCAAACTATGGCTACACCTTC
TRBD1 | TRBJ2-1 | TRBV7-7 | few | CASSLGQGADEQFF | TGTGCCAGCAGCTTAGGTCAGGGGGCCGATGAGCAGTTCTTC
- | TRBJ1-5 | TRBV19 | few | CASSAGLEQPQHF | TGTGCCAGTTCTGCGGGTTTGGAGCAGCCCCAGCATTTT
- | TRBJ1-4 | TRBV4-3 | - | CASSQDGGGTNEKLFF | TGCGCCAGCAGCCAAGATGGGGGCGGAACTAATGAAAAACTGTTTTTT
- | TRBJ1-5 | TRBV2 | few | CASSGQGRNQPQHF | TGTGCCAGCAGTGGCCAGGGGCGCAATCAGCCCCAGCATTTT
- | TRBJ2-7 | TRBV28 | few | CASNQLDNSYEQYF | TGTGCCAGCAACCAGCTGGACAACTCCTACGAGCAGTACTTC
TRBD1 | TRBJ2-3 | TRBV4-3 | - | CASSQAPGGTDTQYF | TGCGCCAGCAGCCAAGCCCCAGGGGGAACAGATACGCAGTATTTT
- | TRBJ2-5 | TRBV7-8 | - | CASSPAGSGETQYF | TGTGCCAGCAGCCCTGCGGGGAGTGGAGAGACCCAGTACTTC
TRBD2 | TRBJ2-7 | TRBV9 | - | CASSVGPSGQYEQYF | TGTGCCAGCAGCGTAGGTCCTAGCGGGCAGTACGAGCAGTACTTC
- | TRBJ2-5 | TRBV28 | - | CASRIAGVGETQYF | TGTGCCAGCAGGATTGCCGGGGTAGGGGAGACCCAGTACTTC
- | TRBJ1-5 | TRBV27 | - | CASSIEKYNQPQHF | TGTGCCAGCAGTATAGAGAAATACAATCAGCCCCAGCATTTT
TRBD2 | TRBJ2-1 | TRBV30 | many | CAYLAGGYNEQFF | TGTGCCTACTTAGCGGGGGGGTACAATGAGCAGTTCTTC
- | TRBJ1-5 | TRBV15 | - | CATSTRRREDQPQHF | TGTGCCACCAGCACCCGGAGGAGGGAGGACCAGCCCCAGCATTTT
TRBD2 | TRBJ2-7 | TRBV7-3 | few | CASSLTLAGPSSYEQYF | TGTGCCAGCAGCTTAACACTAGCGGGTCCCAGCTCCTACGAGCAGTACTTC
- | TRBJ2-1 | TRBV6-1 | many | CASSPYNEQFF | TGTGCCAGCAGCCCATACAATGAGCAGTTCTTC
- | TRBJ1-5 | TRBV19 | few | CATSDSNQPQHF | TGTGCCACCTCAGATAGCAATCAGCCCCAGCATTTT
- | TRBJ1-1 | TRBV25-1 | few | CASSESAGLDTEAFF | TGTGCCAGCAGTGAATCAGCGGGGCTGGACACTGAAGCTTTCTTT
TRBD1 | TRBJ2-7 | TRBV7-2 | - | CASSLSTDRGEQYF | TGTGCCAGCAGCCTTAGTACTGACAGGGGCGAGCAGTACTTC
- | TRBJ1-1 | TRBV10-3 | - | CAISARAAKNTEAFF | TGTGCCATCAGTGCCAGGGCAGCTAAGAACACTGAAGCTTTCTTT
- | TRBJ2-1 | TRBV9 | - | CASSSRSSLEQFF | TGTGCCAGCAGCTCCAGAAGTTCTTTGGAGCAGTTCTTC
TRBD1 | TRBJ2-7 | TRBV25-1 | - | CASSEWGTGGFEQYF | TGTGCCAGCAGTGAATGGGGGACAGGGGGCTTCGAGCAGTACTTC
- | TRBJ2-5 | TRBV9 | - | CASKGEGETQYF | TGTGCCAGCAAGGGGGAAGGAGAGACCCAGTACTTC
- | TRBJ2-3 | TRBV7-3 | few | CASSSARDTQYF | TGTGCCAGCAGCTCCGCTAGGGATACGCAGTATTTT
TRBD1 | TRBJ1-1 | TRBV19 | - | CASSIDGQTGGTEAFF | TGTGCCAGTAGTATAGACGGCCAGACAGGGGGAACTGAAGCTTTCTTT
- | TRBJ1-6 | TRBV7-9 | few | CASNSGEFRSPLHF | TGTGCCAGCAACTCGGGGGAGTTTCGTTCACCCCTCCACTTT
- | TRBJ2-3 | TRBV19 | few | CASSPTGYTQYF | TGTGCCAGTAGTCCAACAGGGTATACGCAGTATTTT
TRBD1 | TRBJ2-4 | TRBV6-5 | few | CASSLDRGKNIQYF | TGTGCCAGCAGTTTGGACAGGGGAAAAAACATTCAGTACTTC
TRBD2 | TRBJ2-7 | TRBV4-1 | - | CASSQDIGLAAYEQYF | TGCGCCAGCAGCCAAGATATAGGACTAGCGGCCTACGAGCAGTACTTC